One sample yielded the 14 T cell receptor beta chains listed below, sequenced in a study of T cell repertoires in cytomegalovirus infection. From the reads, TCRdb called clonotypes with MiXCR, one entry per CDR3 protein. The table records around 200,000 distinct CDR3 sequences, roughly 34% of them present only once. What these receptors recognize is not known. This specimen was CD8+ T cells from cultured PBMCs, taken from culture after CMV antigen stimulation. The receptors derive from a human donor in good health (CMV status not recorded). Some clones in this sample may be carry-over from other donors' samples.

This chain links TRBV7-9 with TRBJ2-1; D is perhaps TRBD2 (6 bases). Germline V gene lookup returns CDR1 SEHNR and CDR2 FQNEAQ (reference sequence). This CDR3 has 17 amino acids. The V end lost 3 bases, the J end lost 0 bases, and 15 bases lay between the germline ends. The CDR3 sequence is CASSFSPDGSSYNEQFF. The DNA for the CDR3 is TGTGCCAGCAGCTTTAGCCCGGACGGGAGCTCCTACAATGAGCAGTTCTTC.

V and J are TRBV28 and TRBJ2-3; 7 bases are a match to TRBD1. This CDR3 region has 17 residues. The germline CDR1 and CDR2 sequences are MDHEN and SYDVKM. The V gene end was trimmed by 5 bases and the J gene end by 0 bases; junction bases not matched to a gene: 11. CDR3 region: CASSPRTGGPSTDTQYF. The CDR3 coding sequence is TGTGCCAGCAGTCCCAGGACAGGCGGCCCTAGCACAGATACGCAGTATTTT. Together with reference TRBV28 and TRBJ2-3, the CDR3 gives the full variable domain: DVKVTQSSRYLVKRTGEKVFLECVQDMDHENMFWYRQDPGLGLRLIYFSYDVKMKEKGDIPEGYSVSREKKERFSLILESASTNQTSMYLCASSPRTGGPSTDTQYFGPGTRLTVL.

The sample holds a few counts of this clonotype. The rearrangement links TRBV28 to TRBJ2-1, with 8 nucleotides matching TRBD2. Germline CDR1 reads MDHEN; CDR2 reads SYDVKM. The V and J ends lost 1 base and 3 bases, in that order; junction bases with no gene match: 2. This CDR3 is built from 15 residues. The CDR3 sequence is CASSLYSGNYNEQFF. The CDR3 DNA is TGTGCCAGCAGTTTATATAGCGGGAACTACAATGAGCAGTTCTTC.

This clonotype appeared a few times. The chain employs TRBV2 and TRBJ2-4, with 7 nucleotides matching TRBD2. This CDR3 has 17 residues. J lost 3 bases, V lost 8 bases, and 16 bases had no gene match. Germline V gene data show CDR1 as SNHLY and CDR2 as FYNNEI. The chain's CDR3 is CASVGLAVDLGKNIQYF. CDR3 coding DNA: TGTGCCAGCGTGGGGCTAGCGGTGGATTTGGGCAAAAACATTCAGTACTTC.

This chain uses TRBV9 with TRBJ2-3; 10 nucleotides align to TRBD2. The V gene's germline CDR1 is SGDLS and CDR2 YYNGEE. The CDR3 extends over 16 amino acids. Losses at the gene ends were 4 bases for V and 5 bases for J; bases not matched to a gene: 10. CDR3 amino acids: CASSSGLAVVRDTQYF. In nucleotides, the CDR3 is TGTGCCAGCAGCTCAGGACTAGCGGTTGTAAGAGATACGCAGTATTTT.

V usage is TRBV2 and J usage is TRBJ2-1; TRBD2 agrees at 12 bases. The CDR3 length is 19 residues. Germline CDR1 and CDR2: SNHLY and FYNNEI. The V gene end was trimmed by 1 base and the J gene end by 5 bases; junction bases not matched to a gene: 12. The CDR3 nucleotides are TGTGCCAGCAGTGAAGGGCGGCTAGCGGGGGGGCAAAGGCACAATGAGCAGTTCTTC. Translated, it gives CASSEGRLAGGQRHNEQFF. The whole variable domain, filled in from reference TRBV2 and TRBJ2-1, reads EPEVTQTPSHQVTQMGQEVILRCVPISNHLYFYWYRQILGQKVEFLVSFYNNEISEKSEIFDDQFSVERPDGSNFTLKIRSTKLEDSAMYFCASSEGRLAGGQRHNEQFFGPGTRLTVL.

V usage is TRBV7-9 and J usage is TRBJ2-7; maybe TRBD2 (5 bases). This CDR3 is built from 13 residues. The germline V and J ends were trimmed by 5 bases and 0 bases, with 8 bases remaining between them. Germline V gives CDR1 SEHNR, CDR2 FQNEAQ (reference sequence). The CDR3 is CASSGRVSYEQYF. The CDR3 DNA reads TGTGCCAGCAGCGGGCGGGTCTCCTACGAGCAGTACTTC.

This clonotype showed up many times. The V and J genes are TRBV6-6 and TRBJ2-3; D possibly uses TRBD1 or TRBD2 (5 bases each). The germline gives CDR1 MNHNY, CDR2 SVGAGI (reference sequence). V lost 8 bases, J lost 2 bases, and 11 bases lay in between. CDR3 length equals 13 residues. Here the CDR3 reads CASGDPFTDTQYF. CDR3 DNA sequence: TGTGCCAGCGGGGACCCTTTCACAGATACGCAGTATTTT.

This rearrangement joins TRBV20-1 to TRBJ2-7; TRBD1 matches 9 bases. V gave up 1 base and J gave up 0 bases; unmatched junction bases: 13. This CDR3 comprises 18 residues. Germline assignment: CDR1 DFQATT and CDR2 SNEGSKA (reference sequence). CDR3 region: CSARGDRGRFVSSYEQYF. The CDR3 bases are TGCAGTGCTAGAGGAGACAGGGGGAGGTTTGTTAGCTCCTACGAGCAGTACTTC.

This clonotype was seen just once. V is TRBV14 and J is TRBJ2-7; 8 bases agree with TRBD1. Per the germline V gene, CDR1 is SGHDN and CDR2 is FVKESK. J was trimmed by 7 bases and V by 2 bases; bases with no gene match: 7. The CDR3 runs 14 residues. The CDR3 region is CASSQYQGAGEQYF. Written as DNA, the CDR3 is TGTGCCAGCAGCCAATACCAGGGGGCGGGTGAGCAGTACTTC.

Comments on this clonotype: This could be a read error, since a much larger clone is one nucleotide away. This sequence joins TRBV7-8 and TRBJ2-1; 15 bases line up with TRBD2. The length of the CDR3 is 17 residues. The junction had 5 bases not matched to a gene; V was cut back by 2 bases and J by 6 bases. CDR1 and CDR2 from the germline V gene are SGHVS and FQNEAQ. In DNA, the CDR3 is TGTGCCAGCAGCTTAAGGACTAGCGGGGGGGTTCTCAATGAGCAGTTCTTC. Its protein product is CASSLRTSGGVLNEQFF.

In this sample, this clonotype turned up a few times. The chain couples TRBV2 to TRBJ2-1, with 9 nucleotides matching TRBD2. The CDR3 extends over 18 amino acids. The junction had 11 bases not matched to a gene; V was cut back by 0 bases and J by 5 bases. Per the germline V gene, CDR1 is SNHLY and CDR2 is FYNNEI. The CDR3 sequence: CASSEAGGGAETNNEQFF. The CDR3 coding sequence is TGTGCCAGCAGTGAAGCAGGCGGGGGGGCCGAGACGAACAATGAGCAGTTCTTC. Complete variable domain (other parts from reference TRBV2 and TRBJ2-1): EPEVTQTPSHQVTQMGQEVILRCVPISNHLYFYWYRQILGQKVEFLVSFYNNEISEKSEIFDDQFSVERPDGSNFTLKIRSTKLEDSAMYFCASSEAGGGAETNNEQFFGPGTRLTVL.

The chain recombines TRBV6-6 with TRBJ2-3; D is perhaps TRBD1 or TRBD2 (5 bases each). The V gene lost 4 bases and the J gene lost 1 base, with 18 bases spanning the gap. CDR3 length: 17 residues. Germline V lookup: CDR1 MNHNY, CDR2 SVGAGI (reference sequence). The DNA for the CDR3 is TGTGCCAGCAGTTCCTCAGGGACGATCCTAGGCACAGATACGCAGTATTTT. Residues: CASSSSGTILGTDTQYF.

This chain links TRBV4-1 with TRBJ2-7, with D hard to call. V shed 2 bases and J shed 0 bases, with 8 bases lying between them. The CDR3 consists of 14 residues. Germline CDR1 MGHRA, CDR2 YSYEKL. DNA for the CDR3: TGCGCCAGCAGCCAAAAGGACCCCTCCTACGAGCAGTACTTC. This sequence encodes CASSQKDPSYEQYF.